A selection of T cell receptor beta chains follows, all from one sample in a study of identical twins. TCRdb reanalysed the 5' RACE reads using MiXCR and keeps one entry per CDR3 protein. The sample contains around 140,000 distinct CDR3 sequences, roughly 3.3% of which appear only once. The material sequenced was memory T cells sorted from blood. The receptors come from a man aged 18 to 29 in good health. Each CDR3 is given with its conserved first and last residue. The D gene is left open where the match is weak. Clone sizes are given selectively: once, few, many, or a class where the clone is expanded.

many | TRBJ2-5 | . | TRBV28 | 15 | CASSPSPGYQETQYF | TGTGCCAGCAGTCCGTCGCCAGGGTACCAAGAGACCCAGTACTTC
few | TRBJ1-5 | . | TRBV15 | 13 | CATSRADKAPQHF | TGTGCCACCAGCAGGGCCGATAAAGCGCCCCAGCATTTT
many | TRBJ2-3 | . | TRBV24-1 | 12 | CATSEHSDTQYF | TGTGCCACCAGTGAGCATTCCGATACGCAGTATTTT
many | TRBJ1-5 | . | TRBV3-1 | 16 | CASSQSVGRPLKPQHF | TGTGCCAGCAGCCAAAGTGTGGGGAGGCCCCTAAAGCCCCAGCATTTT
many | TRBJ1-2 | . | TRBV6-5 | 11 | CATGGTYGYTF | TGTGCCACGGGGGGGACCTATGGCTACACCTTC
many | TRBJ2-3 | . | TRBV2 | 13 | CASTSFLTDTQYF | TGTGCCAGCACGTCTTTTCTCACAGATACGCAGTATTTT
many | TRBJ2-2 | TRBD2 | TRBV29-1 | 15 | CSATGLAVNTGELFF | TGCAGCGCAACTGGACTAGCGGTTAACACCGGGGAGCTGTTTTTT
many | TRBJ2-6 | . | TRBV24-1 | 13 | CATRGYGANVLTF | TGTGCCACCAGGGGGTACGGGGCCAACGTCCTGACTTTC
few | TRBJ2-1 | TRBD2 | TRBV11-2 | 15 | CASSPTVAGVNEQFF | TGTGCCAGCAGTCCCACAGTAGCGGGAGTTAATGAGCAGTTCTTC
. | TRBJ2-1 | TRBD1 | TRBV6-1 | 16 | CASRGMTGLRHNEQFF | TGTGCCAGCAGGGGAATGACAGGGCTGCGCCACAATGAGCAGTTCTTC
. | TRBJ2-1 | TRBD2 | TRBV4-1 | 18 | CASSQDSSGRPTPNEQFF | TGCGCCAGCAGCCAAGATTCTAGCGGGAGGCCGACACCCAATGAGCAGTTCTTC
many | TRBJ1-3 | . | TRBV20-1 | 14 | CSAIVGLSGNTIYF | TGCAGTGCTATCGTCGGACTCTCTGGAAACACCATATATTTT
many | TRBJ2-7 | . | TRBV3-1 | 15 | CASSQGRTNSYEQYF | TGTGCCAGCAGCCAAGGGCGGACCAACTCCTACGAGCAGTACTTC
many | TRBJ2-7 | TRBD2 | TRBV5-5 | 15 | CASSLGRTSRDEQYF | TGTGCCAGCAGCTTGGGCAGGACTAGCAGGGACGAGCAGTACTTC
many | TRBJ2-1 | . | TRBV5-1 | 15 | CASSLDQGTPNEQFF | TGCGCCAGCAGCTTGGACCAGGGGACGCCGAATGAGCAGTTCTTC
. | TRBJ2-7 | TRBD2 | TRBV27 | 15 | CASSPLGLASYEQYF | TGTGCCAGCAGTCCCCTAGGACTAGCGTCGTACGAGCAGTACTTC
. | TRBJ1-2 | . | TRBV20-1 | 14 | CSASHTGANYGYTF | TGCAGTGCTTCCCATACAGGTGCTAACTATGGCTACACCTTC
many | TRBJ1-1 | . | TRBV27 | 14 | CASRFGTPNTEAFF | TGTGCCAGCAGGTTTGGGACACCGAACACTGAAGCTTTCTTT
many | TRBJ1-5 | . | TRBV5-1 | 13 | CASSLDTNQPQHF | TGCGCCAGCAGCTTGGACACGAATCAGCCCCAGCATTTT
many | TRBJ2-7 | . | TRBV5-1 | 14 | CASSVSSPTYEQYF | TGCGCCAGCAGCGTATCTAGCCCTACCTACGAGCAGTACTTC
many | TRBJ2-2 | . | TRBV10-3 | 14 | CAIRGQEGTGELFF | TGTGCCATCAGAGGACAAGAGGGGACGGGGGAGCTGTTTTTT
few | TRBJ2-1 | . | TRBV5-1 | 16 | CASSRGTERIYNEQFF | TGCGCCAGCAGCCGGGGCACAGAGAGGATTTACAATGAGCAGTTCTTC
. | TRBJ2-2 | . | TRBV9 | 12 | CASSHRDGELFF | TGTGCCAGCAGTCATAGAGACGGGGAGCTGTTTTTT
few | TRBJ2-7 | TRBD2 | TRBV7-6 | 15 | CASSLGAAGGGEQYF | TGTGCCAGCAGCTTGGGGGCCGCGGGGGGCGGCGAGCAGTACTTC
. | TRBJ2-3 | . | TRBV20-1 | 11 | CSASIADTQYF | TGCAGTGCTAGTATCGCAGATACGCAGTATTTT
many | TRBJ2-3 | . | TRBV5-1 | 14 | CASSLGQGSDTQYF | TGCGCCAGCAGCTTGGGGCAGGGATCGGATACGCAGTATTTT
few | TRBJ1-1 | . | TRBV20-1 | 14 | CSASLGRVNTEAFF | TGCAGTGCTAGTTTGGGGCGGGTGAACACTGAAGCTTTCTTT
many | TRBJ2-1 | TRBD1 | TRBV12-3/TRBV12-4 | 16 | CASSLLGQGSYNEQFF | TGTGCCAGCAGTTTACTCGGACAGGGCTCCTACAATGAGCAGTTCTTC
many | TRBJ1-2 | . | TRBV7-2 | 15 | CASSLGTTPNYGYTF | TGTGCCAGCAGCTTGGGGACGACTCCGAACTATGGCTACACCTTC
many | TRBJ1-1 | TRBD1 | TRBV5-6 | 16 | CASTPTGALSDTEAFF | TGTGCCAGCACCCCAACAGGGGCGCTTTCGGACACTGAAGCTTTCTTT
many | TRBJ1-5 | . | TRBV6-2/TRBV6-3 | 16 | CASSYSPQASGQPQHF | TGTGCCAGCAGTTACTCACCTCAAGCTTCGGGTCAGCCCCAGCATTTT
many | TRBJ2-1 | . | TRBV20-1 | 12 | CSARDWRDEQFF | TGCAGTGCTAGAGATTGGCGGGATGAGCAGTTCTTC
many | TRBJ2-2 | TRBD1 | TRBV30 | 14 | CAWRNRGNTGELFF | TGTGCCTGGAGAAACAGGGGTAACACCGGGGAGCTGTTTTTT
. | TRBJ2-1 | TRBD2 | TRBV5-1 | 17 | CASSLAGGRTAYNEQFF | TGCGCCAGCAGCTTGGCGGGGGGACGTACGGCCTACAATGAGCAGTTCTTC
many | TRBJ2-1 | . | TRBV12-3/TRBV12-4 | 12 | CASSLWHNEQFF | TGTGCCAGCAGTTTATGGCACAATGAGCAGTTCTTC
many | TRBJ1-3 | . | TRBV12-3/TRBV12-4 | 13 | CASSLVSGNTIYF | TGTGCCAGCAGTTTAGTTTCTGGAAACACCATATATTTT
many | TRBJ1-1 | . | TRBV20-1 | 15 | CSARDEGKLNTEAFF | TGCAGTGCTAGAGATGAGGGGAAATTGAACACTGAAGCTTTCTTT
many | TRBJ2-5 | . | TRBV7-2 | 16 | CASSLEGVGFGETQYF | TGTGCCAGCAGCTTAGAGGGGGTCGGGTTTGGAGAGACCCAGTACTTC
many | TRBJ2-3 | . | TRBV5-1 | 14 | CASSSETTLPPQYF | TGCGCCAGCAGCTCCGAAACCACCCTCCCCCCGCAGTATTTT
many | TRBJ2-7 | . | TRBV4-2 | 18 | CASSQFFTGGALGYEQYF | TGTGCCAGCAGCCAATTTTTCACTGGCGGGGCCCTTGGCTACGAGCAGTACTTC
many | TRBJ1-5 | . | TRBV12-3/TRBV12-4 | 13 | CASSYTRNQPQHF | TGTGCCAGCAGTTATACCCGGAATCAGCCCCAGCATTTT
many | TRBJ1-5 | . | TRBV20-1 | 13 | CSARGYSNQPQHF | TGCAGTGCTAGGGGGTATAGCAATCAGCCCCAGCATTTT
many | TRBJ1-3 | . | TRBV12-3/TRBV12-4 | 16 | CASRAGGTGRGNTIYF | TGTGCCAGCAGGGCCGGCGGAACAGGGCGAGGAAACACCATATATTTT
many | TRBJ2-6 | . | TRBV9 | 17 | CASSSSPDRSGANVLTF | TGTGCCAGCAGCTCGAGCCCCGACCGCTCTGGGGCCAACGTCCTGACTTTC
many | TRBJ2-1 | . | TRBV6-2/TRBV6-3 | 14 | CASSGIAIYNEQFF | TGTGCCAGCTCCGGGATAGCGATATACAATGAGCAGTTCTTC
many | TRBJ1-5 | . | TRBV20-1 | 15 | CSARETGARDQPQHF | TGCAGTGCTAGAGAAACCGGAGCACGGGATCAGCCCCAGCATTTT
many | TRBJ2-5 | . | TRBV7-8 | 15 | CASSSRLVRSKTQYF | TGTGCCAGCAGCTCCCGACTAGTTCGCTCGAAGACCCAGTACTTC
few | TRBJ2-2 | . | TRBV6-1 | 15 | CASSEWGEVTGELFF | TGTGCCAGCAGTGAATGGGGGGAAGTAACCGGGGAGCTGTTTTTT
many | TRBJ1-2 | . | TRBV7-9 | 12 | CASSPGTYGYTF | TGTGCCAGCAGCCCGGGAACGTATGGCTACACCTTC
many | TRBJ2-1 | TRBD2 | TRBV20-1 | 14 | CSARPSGSFDEQFF | TGCAGTGCTCGACCTAGCGGGAGTTTCGATGAGCAGTTCTTC
many | TRBJ1-5 | . | TRBV7-2 | 15 | CASRAGGDANQPQHF | TGTGCCAGCCGGGCGGGGGGGGACGCCAATCAGCCCCAGCATTTT
many | TRBJ1-2 | TRBD1 | TRBV12-3/TRBV12-4 | 12 | CASSSGTAGYTF | TGTGCCAGCAGTAGCGGGACAGCGGGCTACACCTTC
many | TRBJ2-2 | . | TRBV20-1 | 14 | CSARGAVYTGELFF | TGCAGTGCTAGAGGAGCTGTGTACACCGGGGAGCTGTTTTTT
many | TRBJ2-2 | TRBD2 | TRBV28 | 16 | CASTLSGRPGTGELFF | TGTGCCAGCACCCTTAGCGGGAGGCCGGGCACCGGGGAGCTGTTTTTT
many | TRBJ2-1 | TRBD2 | TRBV20-1 | 13 | CSASSGGYNEQFF | TGCAGTGCTAGTAGCGGGGGCTACAATGAGCAGTTCTTC